This passage covers 13 T cell receptor beta chains from one sample sequenced in a study of T cells expressing NK-cell markers. TCRdb processed the 5' RACE reads again and assigns one entry to each CDR3 protein, with no DNA. The listing records 300,000 to 450,000 distinct CDR3 sequences. Source material: blood T cells: a sorted CD56 or NKG2C T cell subset, CD4+ or CD8+ T cells, or bulk PBMC T cells (not recorded which). The receptors here all came from a man aged 18-69 years in good health.

The chain links TRBV28 to TRBJ2-1; TCRdb's D gene call, TRBD2, goes unchecked for lack of DNA. The CDR3 is 17 amino acids. The germline V gene encodes CDR1 MDHEN and CDR2 SYDVKM. Here the CDR3 reads CASSSPLLAGGPNEQFF.

This CDR3 is CASSQDRGKTGNTIYF. The chain couples TRBV3-1 to TRBJ1-3; TCRdb designates TRBD1, a call that cannot be tested without DNA. In germline, CDR1 is LGHDT, CDR2 YNNKEL (reference sequence). The CDR3 totals 16 residues.

The rearrangement joins TRBV10-3 to TRBJ2-2; no DNA is available, so the TRBD1 call from TCRdb remains unchecked. The CDR3 is 13 residues long. Germline assignment: CDR1 ENHRY and CDR2 SYGVKD. This chain's CDR3 is CAISADSKGELFF.

This clonotype counts as medium-sized (0.01 to 0.1%) by frequency. This sequence joins TRBV4-2 and TRBJ1-6; TCRdb gives TRBD1 as the D gene, but with no DNA this cannot be confirmed. CDR3 length: 15 residues. From germline, CDR1 is LGHNA and CDR2 YNFKEQ. The CDR3: CASSQDRDRTSPLHF.

The rearrangement uses TRBV6-1 and TRBJ2-3; TCRdb designates TRBD2, a call that cannot be tested without DNA. CDR3 length: 15 residues. Germline V lookup: CDR1 MNHNS, CDR2 SASEGT. The CDR3 protein is CASSHYRASTDTQYF.

The chain links TRBV7-8 to TRBJ1-6. Germline V gene data show CDR1 as SGHVS and CDR2 as FQNEAQ. The CDR3 is 15 amino acids. The CDR3 is CASSSMLGRNSPLHF. Full variable domain (missing parts from reference TRBV7-8 and TRBJ1-6): GAGVSQSPRYKVAKRGQDVALRCDPISGHVSLFWYQQALGQGPEFLTYFQNEAQLDKSGLPSDRFFAERPEGSVSTLKIQRTQQEDSAVYLCASSSMLGRNSPLHFGNGTRLTVT.

This rearrangement joins TRBV7-9 to TRBJ2-1; TCRdb calls TRBD2, which cannot be checked without DNA. CDR1 SEHNR and CDR2 FQNEAQ come from the germline V gene (reference sequence). The CDR3 runs to 13 residues. The CDR3 sequence is CAIEGSSYNEQFF.

The chain recombines TRBV5-5 with TRBJ2-7. This CDR3 has 14 amino acids. Looked up from germline, CDR1 is SGHKS and CDR2 is YYEKEE (reference sequence). The CDR3 here is CASRSGVSFYEQYF.

The V and J genes are TRBV4-2 and TRBJ2-1; TCRdb designates TRBD2, a call that cannot be tested without DNA. Per the germline V gene, CDR1 is LGHNA and CDR2 is YNFKEQ. The CDR3 loop spans 20 amino acids. Here the CDR3 reads CASSALPSFGAGGRANEQFF.

The chain employs TRBV20-1 and TRBJ2-7; the D call of TRBD1 rests on TCRdb alone, since no DNA is present to check it. The CDR3 is 14 residues long. Germline V gives CDR1 DFQATT, CDR2 SNEGSKA (reference sequence). CDR3 residues: CSAAGTDSSYEQYF.

The chain couples TRBV6-1 to TRBJ2-7. The germline V gene encodes CDR1 MNHNS and CDR2 SASEGT. The CDR3 has 14 residues. The CDR3 region is CASSRKGNSYEQYF.

This sequence joins TRBV28 and TRBJ2-1; TCRdb returns TRBD2, unconfirmable since there is no DNA. The CDR3 spans 14 residues. The V gene's germline CDR1 is MDHEN and CDR2 SYDVKM. CDR3 sequence: CASRGVRVLTAQFF.

The chain recombines TRBV20-1 with TRBJ1-5; there is no DNA to check the TCRdb D call of TRBD1. The CDR3 loop spans 17 amino acids. Germline V gene sequence: CDR1 DFQATT, CDR2 SNEGSKA (reference sequence). The CDR3 sequence is CSARDVGQGGGNQPQHF.